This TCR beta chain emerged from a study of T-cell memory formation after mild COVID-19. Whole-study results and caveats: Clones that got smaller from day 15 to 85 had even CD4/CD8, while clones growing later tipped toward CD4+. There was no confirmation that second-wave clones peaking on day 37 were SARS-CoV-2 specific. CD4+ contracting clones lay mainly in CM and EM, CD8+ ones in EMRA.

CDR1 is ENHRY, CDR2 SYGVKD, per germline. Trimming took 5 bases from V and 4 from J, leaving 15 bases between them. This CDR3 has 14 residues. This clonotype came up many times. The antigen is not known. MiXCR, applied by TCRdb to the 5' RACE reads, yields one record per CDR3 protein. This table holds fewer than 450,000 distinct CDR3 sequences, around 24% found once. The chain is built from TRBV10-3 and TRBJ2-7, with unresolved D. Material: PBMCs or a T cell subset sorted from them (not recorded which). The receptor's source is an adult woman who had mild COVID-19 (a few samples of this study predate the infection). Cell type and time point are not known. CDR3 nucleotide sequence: TGTGCCATCAGTACCGTACTGGGCATGTACGAGCAGTACTTC. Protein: CAISTVLGMYEQYF.